This T cell receptor (beta chain) originates from a study of CD8 T cells in ankylosing spondylitis. Study-wide results and limits: It appeared that ankylosing spondylitis blood was characterized by a TCR beta motif of roughly 8 highly homologous variants. Disease-associated clones were CD8+ and fairly uncommon in peripheral blood. Reportedly, matched ankylosing spondylitis synovial fluid was significantly enriched for disease-linked clones.

The CDR3 runs 19 residues. V shed 0 bases, J shed 1 base, and the junction held 13 bases outside the gene matches. CDR1 is MNHEY and CDR2 is SVGAGI in the germline V gene. Making the TCR beta libraries involved quantitative 5'-RACE with molecular barcodes. TCRdb itself ran the 5' RACE reads through MiXCR, one entry per CDR3 protein. The sample gives 200,000 to 250,000 distinct CDR3 sequences, around 18% of which show up once; approximately 46% is in the top ten. Concerning this clonotype itself: What it binds is not known.

The rearrangement uses TRBV6-5 and TRBJ2-7; TRBD1 matches 9 bases. The sequence was collected from a male donor with ankylosing spondylitis. The sample consisted of blood, either unsorted or a sorted T cell fraction (not recorded which). The CDR3 region has the DNA TGTGCCAGCAGTTACTCGGCTTTGAGGTTAGGACAGGGGTCCTACGAGCAGTACTTC. This encodes CASSYSALRLGQGSYEQYF.